The clone carrying this T cell receptor (beta chain) was detected many times. The data derive from a study of early T cells in non-severe SARS-CoV-2 infection. TCRdb processed the 5' RACE reads anew with MiXCR; each CDR3 protein has one entry. In the table there are some 63,000 distinct CDR3 sequences, 10% to 15% of which are singletons. This CDR3 comprises 14 residues. The germline V gene encodes CDR1 DFQATT and CDR2 SNEGSKA (reference sequence). V was clipped by 3 bases and J by 0 bases, with 9 bases between them. This clonotype originated in an adult who was a healthcare worker with PCR-confirmed SARS-CoV-2 infection or an uninfected control (not recorded which). V and J are TRBV20-1 and TRBJ1-5, with TRBD1 as a possible D gene (5 bases). The sequenced sample consisted of whole blood. The chain's CDR3 is CSARGVSSNQPQHF. In DNA form, the CDR3 reads TGCAGTGCTAGGGGGGTTTCTAGCAATCAGCCCCAGCATTTT.